Listed below are T cell receptor beta chains from one sample, sequenced in a study of cytomegalovirus exposure and HLA in healthy donors. The data were produced by immunoSEQ multiplex PCR, yet TCRdb's version contains in-frame clones alone and is incomplete. The data contain some 170,000 clones, approximately 85% of them singletons. The sequenced sample was PBMCs. The source of these receptors is a man aged 50 to 60 in good health and CMV-seropositive. CDR3s include the opening cysteine and the closing phenylalanine or tryptophan. D genes are given only for firm matches. Clone size, where shown, is once, few, many, or a class for clones that have expanded.

CDR3aa: CASRDRAGQPQHF; CDR3nt: TGTGCCAGCAGAGACAGGGCAGGTCAGCCCCAGCATTTT; abundance: few; v_gene: TRBV6-5; j_gene: TRBJ1-5; d_gene: TRBD1
CDR3aa: CASSSLNYEQYF; CDR3nt: TGTGCCAGCAGTTCCCTAAACTACGAGCAGTACTTC; abundance: once; v_gene: TRBV28; j_gene: TRBJ2-7; d_gene: -
CDR3aa: CASSVTGTEVGNTIYF; CDR3nt: TGTGCCAGTAGTGTAACCGGGACAGAGGTTGGAAACACCATATATTTT; abundance: -; v_gene: TRBV19; j_gene: TRBJ1-3; d_gene: TRBD1
CDR3aa: CASSYSAGLGYEQYF; CDR3nt: TGTGCCAGCAGTTACAGTGCAGGGCTTGGCTACGAGCAGTACTTC; abundance: -; v_gene: TRBV6-5; j_gene: TRBJ2-7; d_gene: -
CDR3aa: CASSHRATNEKLFF; CDR3nt: TGCGCCAGCAGCCACAGAGCAACTAATGAAAAACTGTTTTTT; abundance: -; v_gene: TRBV5-1; j_gene: TRBJ1-4; d_gene: -
CDR3aa: CASSPDPGGGTGELFF; CDR3nt: TGTGCCAGCAGCCCTGACCCGGGGGGAGGGACCGGGGAGCTGTTTTTT; abundance: -; v_gene: TRBV5-4; j_gene: TRBJ2-2; d_gene: TRBD2
CDR3aa: CASSKDKDRAVQPQHF; CDR3nt: TGTGCCAGCAGCAAAGATAAAGACAGGGCCGTTCAGCCCCAGCATTTT; abundance: -; v_gene: TRBV21-1; j_gene: TRBJ1-5; d_gene: -
CDR3aa: CASSLTGYGYTF; CDR3nt: TGTGCCAGCAGCCTCACAGGGTATGGCTACACCTTC; abundance: -; v_gene: TRBV7-9; j_gene: TRBJ1-2; d_gene: -
CDR3aa: CASSLREGNYGYTF; CDR3nt: TGTGCCAGCAGCTTACGGGAGGGAAACTATGGCTACACCTTC; abundance: once; v_gene: TRBV7-9; j_gene: TRBJ1-2; d_gene: -
CDR3aa: CASSQADSSGNTIYF; CDR3nt: TGCGCCAGCAGCCAAGCGGACAGCTCTGGAAACACCATATATTTT; abundance: once; v_gene: TRBV4-3; j_gene: TRBJ1-3; d_gene: -